The 23 T cell receptor beta chains given below trace back to one sample, sequenced in a study of response to subunit inactivated influenza vaccine. Each CDR3 protein gets one entry after TCRdb re-called the RT-PCR reads with MiXCR. The table includes about 650,000 distinct CDR3 sequences, approximately 14% detected once. Specimen: PBMCs from blood, collected approximately 15 days before vaccination. The receptors derive from a man aged 50 to 60 who received an inactivated influenza vaccine.

In this sample, this clonotype turned up many times. This chain uses TRBV10-3 with TRBJ2-5; 8 positions match TRBD2. V shed 8 bases, J shed 2 bases, and the junction held 10 bases outside the gene matches. CDR3 length equals 15 residues. Per the germline V gene, CDR1 is ENHRY and CDR2 is SYGVKD. The CDR3 here is CAIHSGGGRQETQYF. The CDR3 coding sequence is TGTGCCATCCACAGCGGCGGGGGGCGGCAAGAGACCCAGTACTTC.

Only a few counts were recorded for this clonotype. This sequence joins TRBV20-1 and TRBJ1-2, with unresolved D. The CDR3 covers 10 residues. CDR1 is DFQATT, CDR2 SNEGSKA, per germline (reference sequence). The ends were cut back, 4 bases at V and 5 bases at J, with 5 bases in the middle. The CDR3 bases are TGCAGTGCTATGGAGTATGGCTACACCTTC. Translation gives CSAMEYGYTF.

This chain uses TRBV7-2 with TRBJ1-3; unclear D gene. CDR1 is SGHTA and CDR2 is FQGNSA in the germline V gene. The CDR3 has 18 residues. V dropped 0 bases and J dropped 0 bases, with 15 bases sitting between them. The CDR3 here is CASSLAQVSSYSGNTIYF. CDR3 nucleotide sequence: TGTGCCAGCAGCTTAGCGCAGGTCAGCTCCTACTCTGGAAACACCATATATTTT. Together with reference TRBV7-2 and TRBJ1-3, the CDR3 gives the full variable domain: GAGVSQSPSNKVTEKGKDVELRCDPISGHTALYWYRQSLGQGLEFLIYFQGNSAPDKSGLPSDRFSAERTGGSVSTLTIQRTQQEDSAVYLCASSLAQVSSYSGNTIYFGEGSWLTVV.

This clonotype was observed a few times. The chain links TRBV28 to TRBJ1-5; 7 bases line up with TRBD1. This CDR3 region has 16 residues. The junction had 7 bases not matched to a gene; V was cut back by 5 bases and J by 0 bases. In germline, CDR1 is MDHEN, CDR2 SYDVKM. CDR3 DNA: TGTGCCAGCAGTCTCAGGGGGGACAGTAGCAATCAGCCCCAGCATTTT. Amino acids: CASSLRGDSSNQPQHF.

A few counts support this clonotype. This chain uses TRBV5-1 with TRBJ2-7; maybe TRBD2 (5 bases). Germline V gives CDR1 SGHRS, CDR2 YFSETQ. The V end was cut by 5 bases, the J end by 2 bases, with 17 bases between. The CDR3 is made up of 15 amino acids. The CDR3 loop is CASRVEAYETYEQYF. DNA of the CDR3: TGCGCCAGCAGAGTGGAGGCCTACGAGACCTACGAGCAGTACTTC.

At least ten counts were recorded for this clonotype. The genes are TRBV11-2 and TRBJ2-6, with D hard to call. Germline values: CDR1 SGHAT, CDR2 FQNNGV. This CDR3 is built from 15 residues. The V end lost 6 bases, the J end lost 0 bases, and 9 bases lay between the germline ends. In DNA, the CDR3 is TGTGCCAGCAGGGGTGTGGACTCTGGGGCCAACGTCCTGACTTTC. Protein sequence: CASRGVDSGANVLTF.

This clonotype was observed a few times. The rearrangement links TRBV6-5 to TRBJ1-2; D perhaps matches TRBD1 (6 bases). Germline CDR1 and CDR2: MNHEY and SVGAGI. This CDR3 contains 13 residues. Trimming stripped 4 bases from V and 8 bases from J, with 14 bases between. The CDR3 here is CASSSYRARGYTF. The CDR3 coding sequence is TGTGCCAGCAGTTCTTACAGGGCGCGCGGCTACACCTTC.

J is TRBJ2-7 and V is TRBV11-1; D might be TRBD2 (6 bases). Germline V CDR1 and CDR2: SGHAT, FQDESV (reference sequence). The ends were cut back, 3 bases at V and 1 base at J, with 13 bases in the middle. The CDR3 extends over 15 amino acids. Here the CDR3 reads CASSFRVGGSYEQYF. The CDR3 DNA reads TGTGCCAGCAGCTTCCGAGTAGGAGGGTCCTACGAGCAGTACTTC.

The rearrangement uses TRBV4-1 and TRBJ1-5; TRBD1 is a possible D gene (6 bases). Germline V lookup: CDR1 MGHRA, CDR2 YSYEKL. Trimming stripped 4 bases from V and 7 bases from J, with 17 bases between. The CDR3 contains 15 residues. The CDR3 nucleotides read TGCGCCAGCAGCCGAGCCGGGACAACATACCAGCCCCAGCATTTT. Translation: CASSRAGTTYQPQHF.

As DNA, the CDR3 is TGTGCCAGTAGTGAGACCCGACTAAATCAGCCCCAGCATTTT. This gives the protein CASSETRLNQPQHF. J is TRBJ1-5 and V is TRBV19; D uncertain. This CDR3 comprises 14 residues. From germline, CDR1 is LNHDA and CDR2 SQIVND (reference sequence). The germline V and J ends were trimmed by 5 bases and 4 bases, with 12 bases remaining between them.

This clonotype appeared a few times. The V call is TRBV7-9, the J call TRBJ2-7; D might be TRBD1 (6 bases). Germline V gene data show CDR1 as SEHNR and CDR2 as FQNEAQ (reference sequence). The V gene lost 10 bases and the J gene lost 5 bases, with 12 bases spanning the gap. CDR3 length: 11 amino acids. CDR3 residues: CATADSDEQYF. The CDR3 region has the DNA TGTGCCACCGCGGACAGTGACGAGCAGTACTTC.

V usage is TRBV6-2 or TRBV6-3 and J usage is TRBJ2-2; D unclear. This CDR3 spans 14 amino acids. Germline CDR1 reads MNHEY; CDR2 reads SVGEGT. The germline V and J ends were trimmed by 5 bases and 3 bases, with 10 bases remaining between them. In nucleotides, the CDR3 is TGTGCCAGCAGTCGCCTATTGGACACCGGGGAGCTGTTTTTT. Amino acids: CASSRLLDTGELFF.

The chain employs TRBV20-1 and TRBJ2-2; 9 nucleotides align to TRBD2. Germline values: CDR1 DFQATT, CDR2 SNEGSKA (reference sequence). The CDR3 runs to 14 residues. V was pared by 3 bases and J by 3 bases, with 2 bases of the junction left unmatched. The CDR3 spells CSASRGGDTGELFF. CDR3 DNA sequence: TGCAGTGCTAGTCGCGGGGGGGACACCGGGGAGCTGTTTTTT.

The chain is built from TRBV4-1 and TRBJ2-1; TRBD2 matches 14 bases. V gave up 4 bases and J gave up 9 bases; unmatched junction bases: 5. CDR3 length: 15 amino acids. In germline, CDR1 is MGHRA, CDR2 YSYEKL. DNA for the CDR3: TGCGCCAGCAGCCTACCGACTAGCGGGAGGGGTGAGCAGTTCTTC. Translated, it gives CASSLPTSGRGEQFF.

This clonotype was seen repeatedly, ten times or more. V usage is TRBV20-1 and J usage is TRBJ2-1, with no clear D. CDR3 length equals 15 residues. Germline V lookup: CDR1 DFQATT, CDR2 SNEGSKA (reference sequence). Trimming removed 5 bases from V and 4 bases from J, with 18 bases in between. The CDR3 nucleotides read TGCAGTGCTCCCCCTCGAATCGGGCCGTACAATGAGCAGTTCTTC. It specifies CSAPPRIGPYNEQFF.

This clonotype has more than one count but fewer than ten. The J gene is TRBJ1-1, the V gene TRBV6-1; 10 positions match TRBD1. CDR1 and CDR2 from the germline V gene are MNHNS and SASEGT. There are 17 residues in the CDR3. Germline trimming cut 4 bases from V and 2 bases from J; bases unmatched to any gene: 10. CDR3 sequence reads: CASSGRDRGRVNTEAFF. DNA of the CDR3: TGTGCCAGCAGTGGGAGGGACAGGGGTAGGGTAAACACTGAAGCTTTCTTT.

The table lists this clonotype with a few counts. V is TRBV23-1 and J is TRBJ1-1, with D possibly being TRBD1 (5 bases). TRBV23-1 is designated an ORF whose function remains uncertain. This CDR3 is built from 16 residues. Deletions cut 3 bases from V and 3 bases from J, with 17 bases between. CDR3 residues: CASSHHHKGMHTEAFF. As DNA, the CDR3 is TGCGCCAGCAGTCACCATCATAAGGGGATGCACACTGAAGCTTTCTTT.

This clonotype was seen more than once but under ten times. The CDR3 protein is CATTPVKRSGLFF. The CDR3 nucleotides read TGCGCCACCACCCCCGTGAAGCGTAGCGGGCTGTTTTTT. This chain joins TRBV10-2 and TRBJ2-2; weak D call: TRBD2 (6 bases). The germline V gene encodes CDR1 WSHSY and CDR2 SAAADI. Trimming shortened V by 10 bases and J by 13 bases, and 22 bases separated the two germline ends. The CDR3 is made up of 13 amino acids.

The chain employs TRBV11-1 and TRBJ2-3, with 13 bases identical to TRBD2. Germline-derived CDR1 and CDR2 are SGHAT and FQDESV (reference sequence). Trimming took 3 bases from V and 6 from J; bases not matched to a gene: 18. The length of the CDR3 is 20 residues. The CDR3 sequence is CASSFPWTSGRFRGADTQYF. The CDR3 region has the DNA TGTGCCAGCAGCTTTCCGTGGACTAGCGGGAGATTCCGGGGTGCGGATACGCAGTATTTT.

This clonotype was seen a few times. V gene TRBV9 combines with J gene TRBJ1-5; D not certain. The V end lost 0 bases, the J end lost 4 bases, and 5 bases lay between the germline ends. The CDR3 consists of 13 residues. The germline gives CDR1 SGDLS, CDR2 YYNGEE. The CDR3 here is CASSVEENQPQHF. CDR3 nucleotides: TGTGCCAGCAGCGTAGAGGAGAATCAGCCCCAGCATTTT.

Many counts were recorded for this clonotype. The CDR3 bases are TGTGCCAGCTCACCGTTTGTAGTAGGGGGCCAGGACGAGCAGTACTTC. Encoded protein: CASSPFVVGGQDEQYF. V usage is TRBV18 and J usage is TRBJ2-7, with TRBD1 matching over 7 bases. Germline lookup yields CDR1 KGHSH and CDR2 LQKENI. This CDR3 comprises 16 residues. Trimming took 3 bases from V and 5 from J; bases not matched to a gene: 13. The entire variable domain, with the rest obtained from reference TRBV18 and TRBJ2-7, is as follows: NAGVMQNPRHLVRRRGQEARLRCSPMKGHSHVYWYRQLPEEGLKFMVYLQKENIIDESGMPKERFSAEFPKEGPSILRIQQVVRGDSAAYFCASSPFVVGGQDEQYFGPGTRLTVT.

This clonotype occurred a few times. The chain employs TRBV5-1 and TRBJ2-1; 7 nucleotides match TRBD1. In germline, CDR1 is SGHRS, CDR2 YFSETQ. V lost 4 bases to trimming and J lost 9 bases; unmatched junction nucleotides: 10. This CDR3 has 14 residues. The CDR3 sequence: CASSVTGDRAEQFF. DNA of the CDR3: TGCGCCAGCAGCGTCACAGGGGATCGGGCTGAGCAGTTCTTC.

This clonotype was seen a few times. The V call is TRBV2, the J call TRBJ2-1, with D uncertain. This CDR3 is built from 16 residues. Germline CDR1 reads SNHLY; CDR2 reads FYNNEI. V was pared by 7 bases and J by 0 bases, with 16 bases between. This chain's CDR3 is CASTGLAVSSYNEQFF. CDR3 coding DNA: TGTGCCAGCACAGGCTTGGCGGTAAGCTCCTACAATGAGCAGTTCTTC.